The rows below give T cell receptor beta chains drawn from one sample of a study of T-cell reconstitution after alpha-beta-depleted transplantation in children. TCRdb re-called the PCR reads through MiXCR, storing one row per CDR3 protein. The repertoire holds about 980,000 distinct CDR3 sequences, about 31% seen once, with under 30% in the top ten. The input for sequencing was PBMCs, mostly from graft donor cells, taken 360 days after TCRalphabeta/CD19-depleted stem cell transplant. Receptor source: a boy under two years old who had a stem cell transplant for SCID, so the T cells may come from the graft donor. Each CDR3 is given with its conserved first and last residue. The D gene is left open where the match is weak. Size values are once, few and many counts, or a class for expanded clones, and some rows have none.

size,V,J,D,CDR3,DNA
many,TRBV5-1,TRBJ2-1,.,CASSLGRGGYNEQFF,TGTGCCAGCAGTTTGGGGCGGGGCGGCTACAATGAGCAGTTCTTC
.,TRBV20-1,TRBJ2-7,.,CSAPVGIPSSREQYF,TGCAGTGCACCGGTTGGTATCCCTTCATCCAGGGAGCAGTACTTC
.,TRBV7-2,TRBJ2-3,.,CASSLFVDTQYF,TGTGCCAGCAGCTTATTTGTAGACACGCAGTATTTT
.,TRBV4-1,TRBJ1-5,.,CASSHGTLLSNQPQHF,TGCGCCAGCAGCCATGGGACACTACTAAGCAATCAGCCCCAGCATTTT
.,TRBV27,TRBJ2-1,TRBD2,CASSSGLAGGPVPYNEQFF,TGTGCCAGCAGTTCGGGACTAGCGGGGGGTCCCGTCCCTTACAATGAGCAGTTCTTC
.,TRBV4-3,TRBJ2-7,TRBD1,CASSQTGGVAYEQYF,TGCGCCAGCAGCCAAACAGGGGGAGTTGCCTACGAGCAGTACTTC
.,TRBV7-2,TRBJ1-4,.,CASSLALISGTNEKLFF,TGTGCCAGCAGCTTAGCCCTAATATCGGGAACTAATGAAAAACTGTTTTTT
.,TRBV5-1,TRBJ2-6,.,CASSSAKLANVLTF,TGCGCCAGCAGCAGCGCTAAGTTGGCCAACGTCCTGACTTTC
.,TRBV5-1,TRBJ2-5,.,CASSLVTRQETQYF,TGCGCCAGCAGCTTGGTGACACGTCAAGAGACCCAGTACTTC
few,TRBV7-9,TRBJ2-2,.,CASSFPAPGELFF,TGTGCCAGCAGCTTCCCCGCCCCCGGGGAGCTGTTTTTT
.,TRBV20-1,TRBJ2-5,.,CSAARWGALQETQYF,TGCAGTGCAGCTCGATGGGGGGCCCTCCAAGAGACCCAGTACTTC
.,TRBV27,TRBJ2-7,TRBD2,CASSYRGGAYEQYF,TGTGCCAGCAGCTACCGGGGAGGGGCCTACGAGCAGTACTTC
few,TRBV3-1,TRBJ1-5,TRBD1,CASSQEKGQANQPQHF,TGTGCCAGCAGCCAAGAAAAAGGACAGGCTAATCAGCCCCAGCATTTT
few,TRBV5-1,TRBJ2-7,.,CASSFTGSPYEQYF,TGCGCCAGCAGCTTTACAGGGTCTCCCTACGAGCAGTACTTC
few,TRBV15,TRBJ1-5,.,CATSRRRSNQPQHF,TGTGCCACCAGCCGTAGACGGAGCAATCAGCCCCAGCATTTT